This TCR beta chain was sequenced for a study of blood T cell repertoires in COVID-19. As handled by the study authors: Amplifying reference gene primers gave estimates of nucleated cell counts. Only in-frame clones appear in the TCRdb table, and some are missing; sequencing was by immunoSEQ multiplex PCR. The DNA gave D and trimming, while V, J and clone size come from that table. This table holds almost 200,000 clones, about 90% found once. CDR3 length: 14 amino acids. This chain uses TRBV21-1 with TRBJ1-1; the D call of TRBD1 is as the table states it, not checked on the DNA. TRBV21-1 is shown as a pseudogene. The sequenced sample was PBMCs or T cells enriched from blood (not recorded which). This TCR came from a young woman who had recovered from COVID-19. DNA for the CDR3: TGTGCCAGCAGCACCTCGGGTGGGGCCACTGAAGCTTTCTTT. It yields the protein CASSTSGGATEAFF.